This TCR beta chain came from a study of blood T cell repertoires in COVID-19. The data were produced by immunoSEQ multiplex PCR, yet TCRdb's version contains in-frame clones alone and is incomplete. The table has hundreds of thousands of clones, 75% to 90% seen once; the top ten hold about 1%. Grouping used clinical history reported by participants in a survey and questionnaire. The CDR3 is 14 amino acids. The V segment lost 4 bases and the J segment 8 bases; nucleotides outside the gene matches: 6. Germline V gene sequence: CDR1 KGHSH, CDR2 LQKENI. The genes are TRBV18 and TRBJ2-1, with 9 bases identical to TRBD1. This clonotype originated in a man between 18 and 35 years old who had recovered from COVID-19. Material for sequencing was PBMCs or T cells enriched from blood (not recorded which). The CDR3 DNA reads as TGTGCCAGCTCACGCCGGACAGGGGACGATGAGCAGTTCTTC. The encoded protein is CASSRRTGDDEQFF.